The 24 T cell receptor beta chains below come from one sample, sequenced in a study of Ad26.COV2.S vaccination and SARS-CoV-2 variants. The assay was immunoSEQ multiplex PCR, and TCRdb's table has in-frame clones only and misses some. The table records about 220,000 clones, 88% of them present only once. Described treatment: roughly 18 received Ad26.COV2.S at low or high dose, single or two shots; about 5 received placebo; per-sample allocation not given. Sampling was performed 63 days after the first vaccine or placebo injection. The specimen comprised peripheral blood, sampled in a trial of Ad26.COV2.S vaccine versus placebo. These receptors were obtained from a person between 18 and 65 years old who received the Ad26.COV2.S COVID-19 vaccine or a placebo.

A few counts support this clone. The rearrangement links TRBV11-2 to TRBJ2-3; TRBD2 matches 8 bases. CDR1 and CDR2 (germline): SGHAT, FQNNGV. This CDR3 comprises 15 residues. Germline trimming cut 7 bases from V and 1 base from J; bases unmatched to any gene: 7. Here the CDR3 reads CASTVMTSGTDTQYF. CDR3 in DNA: TGTGCCAGCACCGTAATGACTAGCGGCACAGATACGCAGTATTTT.

The V and J genes are TRBV6-2 or TRBV6-3 and TRBJ1-5; D is ambiguous. Germline loops: CDR1 MNHEY, CDR2 SVGEGT. The CDR3 runs to 15 residues. Trimming shortened V by 0 bases and J by 7 bases, and 13 bases separated the two germline ends. In DNA, the CDR3 is TGTGCCAGCAGTTACTCAGGAGGACTCGGACAGCCCCAGCATTTT. Protein product: CASSYSGGLGQPQHF.

This clone was counted a single time. The J gene is TRBJ2-1, the V gene TRBV4-2; 11 nucleotides match TRBD2. The junction had 11 bases not matched to a gene; V was cut back by 1 base and J by 6 bases. Germline CDR1 is LGHNA and CDR2 is YNFKEQ. There are 18 residues in the CDR3. The CDR3 reads CASSQGFLAGGEGNEQFF. The CDR3, as DNA: TGTGCCAGCAGCCAAGGTTTCCTAGCGGGAGGAGAGGGCAATGAGCAGTTCTTC.

The V gene is TRBV7-2, the J gene TRBJ2-2; D is ambiguous. The CDR3 has 14 residues. V shed 5 bases and J shed 2 bases, with 9 bases lying between them. CDR1 is SGHTA and CDR2 is FQGNSA in the germline V gene. As DNA, the CDR3 is TGTGCCAGCAGCGGCCAGATAAACACCGGGGAGCTGTTTTTT. It specifies CASSGQINTGELFF.

CDR3 sequence reads: CASSLLGNTEAFF. DNA for the CDR3: TGTGCCAGCAGCTTATTAGGGAACACTGAAGCTTTCTTT. This chain links TRBV11-3 with TRBJ1-1; no firm D call. The CDR3 contains 13 residues. Germline V gene data show CDR1 as SGHNT and CDR2 as YENEEA. With 2 bases removed from V and 1 base from J, the gap between germline ends came to 5 bases.

This clone has just one count. V is TRBV12-3 or TRBV12-4 and J is TRBJ2-1; TRBD1 matches 7 bases. Trimming at V came to 6 bases and at J to 4 bases, leaving 3 bases not matched to a gene. There are 13 residues in the CDR3. CDR3 loop: CASRTTGYNEQFF. CDR3 coding DNA: TGTGCCAGCAGAACGACAGGGTACAATGAGCAGTTCTTC.

This chain uses TRBV6-2 or TRBV6-3 with TRBJ1-2; TRBD1 matches at 11 bases. CDR1 MNHEY and CDR2 SVGEGT come from the germline V gene. V was clipped by 7 bases and J by 4 bases; unmatched bases: 8. The CDR3 is made up of 15 amino acids. The CDR3 sequence: CASTPGQGASYGYTF. In nucleotides, the CDR3 is TGTGCCAGCACCCCCGGACAGGGGGCGAGCTATGGCTACACCTTC.

The chain links TRBV7-2 to TRBJ2-3; 7 bases fit TRBD2. Germline V gene lookup returns CDR1 SGHTA and CDR2 FQGNSA. The V gene end was trimmed by 1 base and the J gene end by 6 bases; junction bases not matched to a gene: 7. The CDR3 sequence is 15 residues long. The DNA of the CDR3 is TGTGCCAGCAGCTTAGGGTTACTAGCGAGTGATACGCAGTATTTT. This translates into CASSLGLLASDTQYF.

The chain has TRBV27 and TRBJ1-5; D perhaps matches TRBD1 (6 bases). Trimming shortened V by 6 bases and J by 6 bases, and 12 bases separated the two germline ends. This CDR3 has 13 amino acids. Germline V gives CDR1 MNHEY, CDR2 SMNVEV (reference sequence). The CDR3: CASRNREGQPQHF. Written as DNA, the CDR3 is TGTGCCAGCAGGAACAGGGAAGGTCAGCCCCAGCATTTT.

CDR3 amino acids: CATSDPGGGQPQHF. The DNA for the CDR3 is TGTGCCACCAGTGATCCAGGGGGCGGCCAGCCCCAGCATTTT. The rearrangement joins TRBV24-1 to TRBJ1-5; 8 bases align to TRBD1. Germline V gives CDR1 KGHDR, CDR2 SFDVKD. Trimming at V came to 3 bases and at J to 7 bases, leaving 4 bases not matched to a gene. This CDR3 is built from 14 residues.

The chain links TRBV29-1 to TRBJ2-1; 11 bases map to TRBD2. The CDR3 totals 18 residues. J gave up 4 bases and V 2 bases, and 13 bases lay outside the gene matches. Germline CDR1 reads SQVTM; CDR2 reads ANQGSEA. CDR3 region: CSVEWGMEGLAAYNEQFF. CDR3 nucleotide sequence: TGCAGCGTTGAATGGGGGATGGAGGGACTAGCGGCTTACAATGAGCAGTTCTTC.

The genes are TRBV4-1 and TRBJ1-4; TRBD1 matches 7 bases. With V trimmed by 3 bases and J by 8 bases, 12 bases remained unmatched. CDR3 length equals 16 residues. Germline values: CDR1 MGHRA, CDR2 YSYEKL. The CDR3 DNA is TGCGCCAGCAGCCAGGATTTGGCAGGGGGGACGGAAAAACTGTTTTTT. Its protein product is CASSQDLAGGTEKLFF.

In DNA, the CDR3 is TGTGCCAGCAGCCGCCCGGGTCCCCTAGGCTACACCTTC. It yields the protein CASSRPGPLGYTF. The rearrangement links TRBV11-2 to TRBJ1-2; D ambiguous. V gave up 5 bases and J gave up 8 bases, with 15 bases separating them. This CDR3 spans 13 amino acids. Germline V lookup: CDR1 SGHAT, CDR2 FQNNGV.

This chain joins TRBV6-5 and TRBJ1-5; D call uncertain. CDR3 length: 14 amino acids. The germline CDR1 and CDR2 sequences are MNHEY and SVGAGI. The germline V and J ends were trimmed by 6 bases and 3 bases, with 12 bases remaining between them. As DNA, the CDR3 is TGTGCCAGCAGGCCAAGGTTCGACAATCAGCCCCAGCATTTT. Protein sequence: CASRPRFDNQPQHF.

V gene TRBV5-6 combines with J gene TRBJ2-1; a weak D match, TRBD1 (6 bases). Germline lookup yields CDR1 SGHDT and CDR2 YYEEEE. Trimming shortened V by 6 bases and J by 2 bases, and 15 bases separated the two germline ends. The length of the CDR3 is 15 residues. CDR3 residues: CASTTQGIPYNEQFF. The CDR3 DNA sequence: TGTGCCAGCACTACACAGGGTATCCCCTACAATGAGCAGTTCTTC.

The V gene is TRBV29-1, the J gene TRBJ2-1; D unresolved. CDR1 and CDR2 from the germline V gene are SQVTM and ANQGSEA. The ends were cut back, 2 bases at V and 7 bases at J, with 3 bases in the middle. CDR3 length: 10 amino acids. As DNA, the CDR3 is TGCAGCGTTGAACTGAATGAGCAGTTCTTC. Encoded protein: CSVELNEQFF.

This clone was detected only a few times. The CDR3 region is CASRPFGEDYEQYF. In DNA, the CDR3 is TGTGCCAGCAGGCCATTTGGGGAGGACTACGAGCAGTACTTC. V and J are TRBV6-5 and TRBJ2-7; TRBD2 is a possible D gene (6 bases). Germline loops: CDR1 MNHEY, CDR2 SVGAGI. V was cut by 6 bases and J by 3 bases, with 15 bases left in between. The CDR3 spans 14 residues.

The gene calls are TRBV6-2 or TRBV6-3 and TRBJ1-1; D is unresolved. The germline CDR1 and CDR2 sequences are MNHEY and SVGEGT. V was pared by 5 bases and J by 3 bases, with 19 bases between. This CDR3 comprises 16 residues. For the CDR3, the DNA is TGTGCCAGCAGTGCCGGACTGTCGACACTGCACACTGAAGCTTTCTTT. This sequence encodes CASSAGLSTLHTEAFF.

Here the CDR3 DNA reads TGTGCCAGCAGTCGGGAGATCGCCTACGAGCAGTACTTC. Amino acids: CASSREIAYEQYF. The rearrangement links TRBV12-3 or TRBV12-4 to TRBJ2-7; possible D gene TRBD2, 6 bases. There are 13 residues in the CDR3. V shed 5 bases and J shed 2 bases, with 10 bases lying between them.

V gene TRBV4-1 combines with J gene TRBJ2-1; D may be TRBD2 (6 bases). The CDR3 spans 15 residues. Germline-derived CDR1 and CDR2 are MGHRA and YSYEKL. With 0 bases removed from V and 7 bases from J, the gap between germline ends came to 13 bases. The DNA for the CDR3 is TGCGCCAGCAGCCAAGAATCCGGGACTTCGAATGAGCAGTTCTTC. This sequence encodes CASSQESGTSNEQFF.

V usage is TRBV7-2 and J usage is TRBJ2-7, with D uncertain. Trimming shortened V by 3 bases and J by 0 bases, and 18 bases separated the two germline ends. This CDR3 spans 17 amino acids. The germline gives CDR1 SGHTA, CDR2 FQGNSA. CDR3 coding DNA: TGTGCCAGCAGCTTCCGGGCCTCCCTAGGCCTCTCCTACGAGCAGTACTTC. Its protein product is CASSFRASLGLSYEQYF.

V gene TRBV30 combines with J gene TRBJ2-1, with D perhaps being TRBD1 or TRBD2 (6 bases each). The germline V and J ends were trimmed by 0 bases and 3 bases, with 12 bases remaining between them. Germline lookup yields CDR1 GTSNPN and CDR2 SVGIG (reference sequence). CDR3 size: 15 residues. This CDR3 is CAWSVDGGRYNEQFF. The CDR3 nucleotides read TGTGCCTGGAGTGTAGACGGGGGCCGCTACAATGAGCAGTTCTTC.

The rearrangement joins TRBV24-1 to TRBJ1-5; 7 bases match TRBD1. V gave up 6 bases and J gave up 5 bases; unmatched junction bases: 6. The germline gives CDR1 KGHDR, CDR2 SFDVKD. The CDR3 sequence is 14 residues long. CDR3 in amino acids: CATSMDRIDQPQHF. The CDR3 region has the DNA TGTGCCACCAGTATGGACAGGATAGATCAGCCCCAGCATTTT.

This clone has a handful of counts. The chain uses TRBV6-6 and TRBJ1-1; D is unresolved. This CDR3 comprises 13 residues. V shed 6 bases and J shed 5 bases, with 13 bases lying between them. The germline V gene has CDR1 MNHNY and CDR2 SVGAGI (reference sequence). The DNA of the CDR3 is TGTGCCAGCAGCCATACCGATCGTACTGAAGCTTTCTTT. Its translation: CASSHTDRTEAFF.